This passage covers 15 T cell receptor beta chains from one sample sequenced in a study of human T cells and chemical hapten exposure. Time point specified: patch test 1, 2 weeks after DPC sensitization. Specified treatment: therapeutic diphenylcyclopropenone sensitization with weekly scalp DPC. TCRdb fed the RACE reads into MiXCR, producing one record per CDR3 protein. The table has some 400,000 distinct CDR3 sequences, approximately 4.4% seen once. This specimen consisted of whole blood, obtained in connection with sensitization to the hapten diphenylcyclopropenone (DPC). These receptors were collected from a woman between 45 and 65 years old with alopecia areata. Some clones in this sample may be carry-over from other donors' samples.

This clonotype was counted between two and nine times. The chain joins TRBV2 to TRBJ2-5; D tentatively fits TRBD1 or TRBD2 (5 bases each). Trimming took 11 bases from V and 4 from J, leaving 14 bases between them. CDR1 SNHLY and CDR2 FYNNEI come from the germline V gene. The CDR3 has 12 residues. CDR3 residues: CAGRDLRETQYF. Here the CDR3 DNA reads TGTGCCGGACGGGACCTACGAGAGACCCAGTACTTC.

This clonotype was found many times. This chain connects TRBV5-1 to TRBJ1-4; tentative D call: TRBD1 (6 bases). This CDR3 is built from 13 residues. Germline V gene lookup returns CDR1 SGHRS and CDR2 YFSETQ. Trimming pared 4 bases from V and 8 bases from J, leaving 12 bases between. CDR3 DNA: TGCGCCAGCAGCAACAGGGTATCGGAAAAACTGTTTTTT. This sequence encodes CASSNRVSEKLFF. Together with reference TRBV5-1 and TRBJ1-4, the CDR3 gives the full variable domain: KAGVTQTPRYLIKTRGQQVTLSCSPISGHRSVSWYQQTPGQGLQFLFEYFSETQRNKGNFPGRFSGRQFSNSRSEMNVSTLELGDSALYLCASSNRVSEKLFFGSGTQLSVL.

This clonotype was counted a few times. CDR3 residues: CASSIYRGAVRDQPQHF. For the CDR3, the DNA is TGTGCCAGCAGTATATACAGGGGAGCGGTGAGGGATCAGCCCCAGCATTTT. The chain couples TRBV6-1 to TRBJ1-5, with 7 bases that match TRBD1. The CDR3 loop spans 17 amino acids. Per germline, CDR1 MNHNS and CDR2 SASEGT. V gave up 5 bases and J gave up 5 bases; unmatched junction bases: 15.

This clonotype appeared many times. V is TRBV29-1 and J is TRBJ2-1, with D possibly being TRBD2 (7 bases). The germline V and J ends were trimmed by 4 bases and 4 bases, with 23 bases remaining between them. Looked up from germline, CDR1 is SQVTM and CDR2 is ANQGSEA. This CDR3 comprises 17 residues. DNA for the CDR3: TGCAGCGTTGGCGGGGGCAGGGTCCCCTCTAATTACAATGAGCAGTTCTTC. It codes for CSVGGGRVPSNYNEQFF.

This clonotype was seen at least ten times. The chain links TRBV14 to TRBJ2-2, with D possibly being TRBD2 (6 bases). Between the trimmed V and J ends, which lost 4 bases and 4 bases, there was a span of 7 bases. This CDR3 spans 13 amino acids. Per germline, CDR1 SGHDN and CDR2 FVKESK. This CDR3 reads CASSRLVTGELFF. Written as DNA, the CDR3 is TGTGCCAGCAGCCGACTAGTCACCGGGGAGCTGTTTTTT.

This clonotype was counted a few times. This chain connects TRBV6-1 to TRBJ2-3; D unclear. Germline V gives CDR1 MNHNS, CDR2 SASEGT. The CDR3 spans 14 residues. Trimming pared 6 bases from V and 6 bases from J, leaving 16 bases between. CDR3 in DNA: TGTGCCAGCAGGGCACAGCCTTATACGGATACGCAGTATTTT. Encoded protein: CASRAQPYTDTQYF.

This clonotype was detected many times. This chain uses TRBV7-7 with TRBJ2-2, with no clear D. Germline V gene data show CDR1 as SSHAT and CDR2 as FNYEAQ (reference sequence). V shed 4 bases and J shed 6 bases, with 12 bases lying between them. The CDR3 extends over 14 amino acids. CDR3 protein: CASSSSPSAGELFF. The CDR3 coding sequence is TGTGCCAGCAGCTCCTCCCCGAGCGCCGGGGAGCTGTTTTTT.

The table lists this clonotype with many counts. CDR3 protein: CASSYSVRAGEQYF. Written as DNA, the CDR3 is TGTGCCAGCAGTTACTCGGTCAGGGCCGGCGAGCAGTACTTC. This chain joins TRBV6-2 or TRBV6-3 and TRBJ2-7; D perhaps matches TRBD1 (5 bases). Trimming stripped 0 bases from V and 6 bases from J, with 12 bases between. CDR1 and CDR2 (germline): MNHEY, SVGEGT. The CDR3 runs 14 residues.

This clonotype was seen more than once but under ten times. The chain uses TRBV28 and TRBJ2-5, with 16 nucleotides matching TRBD2. CDR3 length: 16 residues. Trimming at V came to 3 bases and at J to 13 bases, leaving 11 bases not matched to a gene. Germline CDR1 and CDR2: MDHEN and SYDVKM. This CDR3 reads CASSFDPRGLAGGGYF. The CDR3 coding sequence is TGTGCCAGCAGTTTCGACCCCCGGGGACTAGCGGGAGGGGGGTACTTC. Full variable domain (rest looked up from reference TRBV28 and TRBJ2-5): DVKVTQSSRYLVKRTGEKVFLECVQDMDHENMFWYRQDPGLGLRLIYFSYDVKMKEKGDIPEGYSVSREKKERFSLILESASTNQTSMYLCASSFDPRGLAGGGYFGPGTRLLVL.

This clonotype has more than one count but fewer than ten. The chain is built from TRBV5-5 and TRBJ2-5; TRBD1 is a possible D gene (7 bases). The V gene lost 0 bases and the J gene lost 2 bases, with 14 bases spanning the gap. Germline CDR1 is SGHKS and CDR2 is YYEKEE (reference sequence). The CDR3 covers 16 residues. The CDR3 DNA reads as TGTGCCAGCAGCTTGGGTTGGACAGGAGGGCAAGAGACCCAGTACTTC. Translation: CASSLGWTGGQETQYF.

This clonotype was detected only a few times. CDR3 bases: TGTGCCAGCAGCCTCACAGGGTTAGGGAAAGCCAAAAACATTCAGTACTTC. It codes for CASSLTGLGKAKNIQYF. This chain uses TRBV7-9 with TRBJ2-4, with D tentatively TRBD1 (6 bases). Trimming shortened V by 5 bases and J by 0 bases, and 17 bases separated the two germline ends. Germline V CDR1 and CDR2: SEHNR, FQNEAQ (reference sequence). The CDR3 has 17 residues.

Many counts were recorded for this clonotype. Here the CDR3 DNA reads TGTGCCAGCAGCTTGGACTCTAGCTCCTACAATGAGCAGTTCTTC. Its protein is CASSLDSSSYNEQFF. This chain links TRBV9 with TRBJ2-1, with D tentatively TRBD2 (5 bases). In germline, CDR1 is SGDLS, CDR2 YYNGEE. This CDR3 has 15 amino acids. Trimming cost V 4 bases and J 0 bases, with 11 bases left between them.

J is TRBJ2-7 and V is TRBV28; 8 bases agree with TRBD1. The CDR3 sequence is 13 residues long. Germline V lookup: CDR1 MDHEN, CDR2 SYDVKM. With 8 bases clipped from V and 6 bases from J, the junction kept 9 bases outside the gene matches. CDR3 in DNA: TGTGCCAGCTGGGGAGGACAGGGATTCGAGCAGTACTTC. It codes for CASWGGQGFEQYF.

The J gene is TRBJ1-1, the V gene TRBV20-1, with D possibly TRBD1 on 5 matching bases. The V gene's germline CDR1 is DFQATT and CDR2 SNEGSKA (reference sequence). Trimming removed 1 base from V and 6 bases from J, with 18 bases in between. The CDR3 totals 15 residues. CDR3: CSARVLRGGEAEAFF. CDR3 coding DNA: TGCAGTGCTAGAGTTCTCCGGGGAGGGGAGGCTGAAGCTTTCTTT.

The chain recombines TRBV12-3 or TRBV12-4 with TRBJ2-3; D is perhaps TRBD2 (5 bases). Trimming shortened V by 3 bases and J by 1 base, and 8 bases separated the two germline ends. The CDR3 loop spans 14 amino acids. The CDR3 here is CASSFASRTDTQYF. The CDR3 DNA follows: TGTGCCAGCAGTTTTGCTAGCCGCACAGATACGCAGTATTTT.